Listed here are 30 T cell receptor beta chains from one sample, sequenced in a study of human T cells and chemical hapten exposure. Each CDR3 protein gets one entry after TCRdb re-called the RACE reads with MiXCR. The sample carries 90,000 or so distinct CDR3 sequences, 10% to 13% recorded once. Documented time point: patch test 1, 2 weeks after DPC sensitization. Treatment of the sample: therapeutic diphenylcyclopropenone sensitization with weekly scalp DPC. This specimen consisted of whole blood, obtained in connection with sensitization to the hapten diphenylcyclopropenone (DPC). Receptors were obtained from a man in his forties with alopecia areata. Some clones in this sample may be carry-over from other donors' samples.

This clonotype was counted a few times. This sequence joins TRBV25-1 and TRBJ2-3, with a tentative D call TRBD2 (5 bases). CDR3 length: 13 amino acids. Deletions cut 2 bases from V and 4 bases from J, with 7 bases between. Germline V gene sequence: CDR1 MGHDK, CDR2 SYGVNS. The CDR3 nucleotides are TGTGCCAGCAGTGAAGGACTTTCAGATACGCAGTATTTT. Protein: CASSEGLSDTQYF.

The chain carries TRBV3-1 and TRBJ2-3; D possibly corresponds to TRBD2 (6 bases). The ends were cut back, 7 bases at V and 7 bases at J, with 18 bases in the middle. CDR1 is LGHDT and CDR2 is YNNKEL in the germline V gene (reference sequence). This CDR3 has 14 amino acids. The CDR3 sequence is CASKAGSSSHTQYF. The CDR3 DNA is TGTGCCAGCAAGGCGGGGTCCTCCTCCCATACGCAGTATTTT.

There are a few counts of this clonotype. The CDR3 protein is CASSQSGSDTQYF. As DNA, the CDR3 is TGTGCCAGCAGCCAATCGGGGTCAGATACGCAGTATTTT. The chain couples TRBV4-2 to TRBJ2-3, with D perhaps TRBD2 (5 bases). CDR3 length equals 13 residues. The germline V and J ends were trimmed by 2 bases and 4 bases, with 7 bases remaining between them. CDR1 is LGHNA and CDR2 is YNFKEQ in the germline V gene.

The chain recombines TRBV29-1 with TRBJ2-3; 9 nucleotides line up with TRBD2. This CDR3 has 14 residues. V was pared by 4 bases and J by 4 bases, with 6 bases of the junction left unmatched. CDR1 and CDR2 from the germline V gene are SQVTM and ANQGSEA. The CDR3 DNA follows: TGCAGCGTTGTAAGCGGGAGGCGGTCAGATACGCAGTATTTT. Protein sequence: CSVVSGRRSDTQYF.

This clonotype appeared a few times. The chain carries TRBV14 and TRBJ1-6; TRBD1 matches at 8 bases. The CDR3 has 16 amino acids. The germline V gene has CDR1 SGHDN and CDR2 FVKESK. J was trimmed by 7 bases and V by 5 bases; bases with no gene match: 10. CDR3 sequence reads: CASSGSLDRANSPLHF. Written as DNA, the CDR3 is TGTGCCAGCAGCGGTTCGTTGGACAGGGCGAATTCACCCCTCCACTTT. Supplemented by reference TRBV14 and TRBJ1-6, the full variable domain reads EAGVTQFPSHSVIEKGQTVTLRCDPISGHDNLYWYRRVMGKEIKFLLHFVKESKQDESGMPNNRFLAERTGGTYSTLKVQPAELEDSGVYFCASSGSLDRANSPLHFGNGTRLTVT.

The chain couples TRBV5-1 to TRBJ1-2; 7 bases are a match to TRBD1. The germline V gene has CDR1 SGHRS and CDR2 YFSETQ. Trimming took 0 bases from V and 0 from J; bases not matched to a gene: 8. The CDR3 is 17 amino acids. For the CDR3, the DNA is TGCGCCAGCAGCTTGGAGGGACAGAGACGGGCTAACTATGGCTACACCTTC. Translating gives CASSLEGQRRANYGYTF.

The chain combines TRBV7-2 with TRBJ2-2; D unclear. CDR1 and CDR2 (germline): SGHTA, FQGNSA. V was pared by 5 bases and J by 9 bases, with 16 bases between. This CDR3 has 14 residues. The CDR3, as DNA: TGTGCCAGCAGCCTACCAAATGCGAGGAGGGAGCTGTTTTTT. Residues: CASSLPNARRELFF.

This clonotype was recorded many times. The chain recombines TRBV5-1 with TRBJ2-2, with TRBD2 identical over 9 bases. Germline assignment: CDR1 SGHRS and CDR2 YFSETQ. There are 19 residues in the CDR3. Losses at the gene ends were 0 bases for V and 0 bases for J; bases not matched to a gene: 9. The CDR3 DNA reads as TGCGCCAGCAGCTTGGCAACGTTGTCTAGCGGGGCGAACACCGGGGAGCTGTTTTTT. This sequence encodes CASSLATLSSGANTGELFF.

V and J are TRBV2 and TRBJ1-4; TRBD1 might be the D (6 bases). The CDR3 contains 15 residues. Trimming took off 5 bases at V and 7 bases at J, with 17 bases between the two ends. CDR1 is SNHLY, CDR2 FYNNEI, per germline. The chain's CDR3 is CASSFQGQESEKLFF. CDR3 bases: TGTGCCAGCAGTTTTCAGGGGCAGGAGAGTGAAAAACTGTTTTTT. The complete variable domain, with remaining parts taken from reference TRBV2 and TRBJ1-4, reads EPEVTQTPSHQVTQMGQEVILRCVPISNHLYFYWYRQILGQKVEFLVSFYNNEISEKSEIFDDQFSVERPDGSNFTLKIRSTKLEDSAMYFCASSFQGQESEKLFFGSGTQLSVL.

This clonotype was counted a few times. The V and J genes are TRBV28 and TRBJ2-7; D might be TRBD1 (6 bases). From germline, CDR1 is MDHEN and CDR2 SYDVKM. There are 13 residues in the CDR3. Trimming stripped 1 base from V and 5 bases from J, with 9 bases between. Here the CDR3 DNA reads TGTGCCAGCAGTTTATTGGGGGCCCACGAGCAGTACTTC. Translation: CASSLLGAHEQYF.

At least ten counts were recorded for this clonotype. CDR3 amino acids: CASSRDKDYGYTF. The DNA of the CDR3 is TGTGCCAGCAGTCGGGACAAGGACTATGGCTACACCTTC. This chain links TRBV2 with TRBJ1-2, with a weak D call TRBD1 (6 bases). V lost 5 bases to trimming and J lost 3 bases, with 10 bases between them. The CDR3 sequence is 13 residues long. Germline CDR1 reads SNHLY; CDR2 reads FYNNEI. Supplemented by reference TRBV2 and TRBJ1-2, the full variable domain reads EPEVTQTPSHQVTQMGQEVILRCVPISNHLYFYWYRQILGQKVEFLVSFYNNEISEKSEIFDDQFSVERPDGSNFTLKIRSTKLEDSAMYFCASSRDKDYGYTFGSGTRLTVV.

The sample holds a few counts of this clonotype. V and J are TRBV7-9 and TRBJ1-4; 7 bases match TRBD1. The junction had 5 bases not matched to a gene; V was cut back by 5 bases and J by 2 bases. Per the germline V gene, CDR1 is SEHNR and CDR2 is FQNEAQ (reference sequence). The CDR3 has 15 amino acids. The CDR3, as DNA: TGTGCCAGCAGCCGTCAGGGGGGGACTAATGAAAAACTGTTTTTT. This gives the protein CASSRQGGTNEKLFF.

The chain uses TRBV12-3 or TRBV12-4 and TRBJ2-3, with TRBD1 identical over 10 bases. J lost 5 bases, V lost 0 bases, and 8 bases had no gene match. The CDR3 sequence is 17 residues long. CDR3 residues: CASSLAMTGGWGDTQYF. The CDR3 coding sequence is TGTGCCAGCAGTTTAGCTATGACAGGGGGCTGGGGAGATACGCAGTATTTT.

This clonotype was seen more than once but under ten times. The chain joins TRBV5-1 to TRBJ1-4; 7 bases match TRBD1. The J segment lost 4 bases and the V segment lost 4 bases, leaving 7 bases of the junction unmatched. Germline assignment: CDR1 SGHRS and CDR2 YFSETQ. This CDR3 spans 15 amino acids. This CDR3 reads CASSRGTDYNEKLFF. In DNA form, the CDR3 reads TGCGCCAGCAGCCGGGGGACAGACTATAATGAAAAACTGTTTTTT.

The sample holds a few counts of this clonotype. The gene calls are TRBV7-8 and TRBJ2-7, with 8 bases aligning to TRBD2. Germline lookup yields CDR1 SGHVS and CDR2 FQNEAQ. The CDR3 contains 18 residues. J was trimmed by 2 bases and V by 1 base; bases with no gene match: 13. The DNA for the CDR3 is TGTGCCAGCAGCTTAGTCGTCCGGCTAGCGGGTCCCCCCTACGAGCAGTACTTC. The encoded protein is CASSLVVRLAGPPYEQYF.

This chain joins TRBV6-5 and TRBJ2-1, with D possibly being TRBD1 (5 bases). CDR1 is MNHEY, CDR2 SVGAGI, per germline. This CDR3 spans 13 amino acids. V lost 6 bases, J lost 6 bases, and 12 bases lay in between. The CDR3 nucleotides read TGTGCCAGCAGATCCGACAGCTCCAATGAGCAGTTCTTC. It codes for CASRSDSSNEQFF.

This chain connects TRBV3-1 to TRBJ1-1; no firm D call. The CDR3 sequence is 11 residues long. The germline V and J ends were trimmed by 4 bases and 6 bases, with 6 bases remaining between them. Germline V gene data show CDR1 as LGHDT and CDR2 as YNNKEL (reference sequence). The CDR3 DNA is TGTGCCAGCAGCCGGTCCTCTGAAGCTTTCTTT. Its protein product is CASSRSSEAFF.

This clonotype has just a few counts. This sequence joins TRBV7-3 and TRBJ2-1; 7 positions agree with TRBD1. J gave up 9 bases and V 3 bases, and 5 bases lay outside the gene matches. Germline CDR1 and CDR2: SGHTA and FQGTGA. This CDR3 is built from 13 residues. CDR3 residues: CASSLGQGVEQFF. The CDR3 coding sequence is TGTGCCAGCAGCTTGGGGCAGGGGGTTGAGCAGTTCTTC.

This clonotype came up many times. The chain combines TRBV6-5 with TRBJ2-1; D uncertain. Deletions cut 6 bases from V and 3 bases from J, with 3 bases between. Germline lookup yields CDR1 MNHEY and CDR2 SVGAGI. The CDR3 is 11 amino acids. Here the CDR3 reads CASRFYNEQFF. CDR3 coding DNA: TGTGCCAGCAGATTCTACAATGAGCAGTTCTTC.

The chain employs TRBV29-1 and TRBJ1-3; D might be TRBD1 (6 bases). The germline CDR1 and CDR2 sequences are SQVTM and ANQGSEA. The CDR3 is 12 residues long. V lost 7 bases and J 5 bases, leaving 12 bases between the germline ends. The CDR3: CSATDSRNTIYF. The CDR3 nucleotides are TGCAGCGCCACGGACAGTCGAAACACCATATATTTT.

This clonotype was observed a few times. The CDR3 sequence: CSANSGPRTDTQYF. DNA for the CDR3: TGCAGTGCTAATAGCGGTCCGAGGACAGATACGCAGTATTTT. V and J are TRBV20-1 and TRBJ2-3, with TRBD2 as a possible D gene (6 bases). Germline CDR1 reads DFQATT; CDR2 reads SNEGSKA (reference sequence). The length of the CDR3 is 14 residues. The ends were cut back, 4 bases at V and 3 bases at J, with 14 bases in the middle.

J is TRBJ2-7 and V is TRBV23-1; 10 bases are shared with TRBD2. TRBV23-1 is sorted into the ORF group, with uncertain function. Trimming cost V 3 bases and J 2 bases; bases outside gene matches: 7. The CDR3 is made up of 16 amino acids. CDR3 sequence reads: CASSQISGRTPYEQYV. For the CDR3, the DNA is TGCGCCAGCAGTCAGATTAGCGGGAGGACCCCCTACGAGCAGTACGTC.

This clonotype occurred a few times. CDR3 loop: CASSSLAGGPDQYF. CDR3 coding DNA: TGTGCCAGCAGCTCTTTAGCGGGAGGGCCGGACCAGTACTTC. This chain links TRBV11-2 with TRBJ2-5; 11 positions match TRBD2. Germline lookup yields CDR1 SGHAT and CDR2 FQNNGV. The junction had 8 bases not matched to a gene; V was cut back by 4 bases and J by 10 bases. The CDR3 has 14 amino acids.

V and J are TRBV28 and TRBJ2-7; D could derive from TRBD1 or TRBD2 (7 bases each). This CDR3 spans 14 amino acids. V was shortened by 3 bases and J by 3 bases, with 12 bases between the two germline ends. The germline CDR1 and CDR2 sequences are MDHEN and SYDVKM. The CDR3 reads CASSFRGGYYEQYV. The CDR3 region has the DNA TGTGCCAGCAGTTTCAGGGGGGGGTACTACGAGCAGTACGTC.

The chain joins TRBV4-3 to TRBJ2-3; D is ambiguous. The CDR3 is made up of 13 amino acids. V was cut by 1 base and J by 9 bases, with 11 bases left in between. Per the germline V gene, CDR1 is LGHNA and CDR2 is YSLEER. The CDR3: CASSQGVGSTQYF. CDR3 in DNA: TGCGCCAGCAGCCAAGGAGTCGGGTCAACGCAGTATTTT.

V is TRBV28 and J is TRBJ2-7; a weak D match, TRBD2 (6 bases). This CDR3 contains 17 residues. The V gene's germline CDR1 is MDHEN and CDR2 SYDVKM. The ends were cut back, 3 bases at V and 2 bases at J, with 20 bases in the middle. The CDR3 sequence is CASSFYSPGVRAYEQYF. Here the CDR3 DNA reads TGTGCCAGCAGTTTCTACTCCCCGGGAGTCAGGGCCTACGAGCAGTACTTC.

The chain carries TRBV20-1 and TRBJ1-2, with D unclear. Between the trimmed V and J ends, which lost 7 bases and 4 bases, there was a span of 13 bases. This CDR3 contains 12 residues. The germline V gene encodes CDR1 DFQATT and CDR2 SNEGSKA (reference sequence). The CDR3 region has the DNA TGCAGTGGGTATTTTGGGAGCTATGGCTACACCTTC. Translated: CSGYFGSYGYTF.

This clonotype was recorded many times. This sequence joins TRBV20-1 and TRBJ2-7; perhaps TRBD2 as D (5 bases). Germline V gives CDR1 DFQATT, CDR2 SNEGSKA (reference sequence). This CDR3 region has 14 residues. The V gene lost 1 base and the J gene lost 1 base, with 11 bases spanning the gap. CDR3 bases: TGCAGTGCTAGAGTAGGTGAGGGATCCTACGAGCAGTACTTC. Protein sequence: CSARVGEGSYEQYF.

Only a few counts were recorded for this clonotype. The CDR3 is CASSLGAGPRGANVLTF. CDR3 nucleotide sequence: TGTGCCAGCAGCTTAGGGGCCGGACCACGGGGGGCCAACGTCCTGACTTTC. This rearrangement joins TRBV7-9 to TRBJ2-6, with no clear D. The CDR3 is 17 amino acids. Per germline, CDR1 SEHNR and CDR2 FQNEAQ (reference sequence). Trimming stripped 1 base from V and 4 bases from J, with 14 bases between.

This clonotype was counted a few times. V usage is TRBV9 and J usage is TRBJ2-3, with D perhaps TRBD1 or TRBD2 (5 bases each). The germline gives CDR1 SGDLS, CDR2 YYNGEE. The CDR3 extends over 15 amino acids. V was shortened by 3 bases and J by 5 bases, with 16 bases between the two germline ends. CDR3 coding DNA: TGTGCCAGCAGCGCCCGGGGCTCCTCTGGAGATACGCAGTATTTT. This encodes CASSARGSSGDTQYF. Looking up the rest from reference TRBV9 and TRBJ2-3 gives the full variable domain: DSGVTQTPKHLITATGQRVTLRCSPRSGDLSVYWYQQSLDQGLQFLIQYYNGEERAKGNILERFSAQQFPDLHSELNLSSLELGDSALYFCASSARGSSGDTQYFGPGTRLTVL.